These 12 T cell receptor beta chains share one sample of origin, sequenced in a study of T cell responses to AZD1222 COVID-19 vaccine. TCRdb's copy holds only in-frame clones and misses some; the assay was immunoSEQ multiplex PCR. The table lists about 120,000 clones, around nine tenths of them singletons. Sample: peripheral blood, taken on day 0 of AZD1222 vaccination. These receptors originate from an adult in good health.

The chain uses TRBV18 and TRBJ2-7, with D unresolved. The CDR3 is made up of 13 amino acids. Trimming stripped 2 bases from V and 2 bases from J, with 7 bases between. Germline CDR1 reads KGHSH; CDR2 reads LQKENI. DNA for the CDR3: TGTGCCAGCTCACCAGGCGCTCCCTACGAGCAGTACTTC. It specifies CASSPGAPYEQYF.

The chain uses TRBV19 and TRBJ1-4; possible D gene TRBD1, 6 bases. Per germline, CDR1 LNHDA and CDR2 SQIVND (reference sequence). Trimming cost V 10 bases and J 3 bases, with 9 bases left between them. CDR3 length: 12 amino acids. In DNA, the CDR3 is TGTGCCACAGGGGTAGCTAATGAAAAACTGTTTTTT. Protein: CATGVANEKLFF. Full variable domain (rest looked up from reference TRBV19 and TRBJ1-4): DGGITQSPKYLFRKEGQNVTLSCEQNLNHDAMYWYRQDPGQGLRLIYYSQIVNDFQKGDIAEGYSVSREKKESFPLTVTSAQKNPTAFYLCATGVANEKLFFGSGTQLSVL.

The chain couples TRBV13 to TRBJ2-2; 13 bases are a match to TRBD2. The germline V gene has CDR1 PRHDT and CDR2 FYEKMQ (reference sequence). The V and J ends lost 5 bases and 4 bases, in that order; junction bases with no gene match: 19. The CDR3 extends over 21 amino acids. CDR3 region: CASSLRDGRLAGGSSTGELFF. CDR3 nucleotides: TGTGCCAGCAGCCTCCGGGACGGCAGACTAGCGGGAGGTAGTAGCACCGGGGAGCTGTTTTTT.

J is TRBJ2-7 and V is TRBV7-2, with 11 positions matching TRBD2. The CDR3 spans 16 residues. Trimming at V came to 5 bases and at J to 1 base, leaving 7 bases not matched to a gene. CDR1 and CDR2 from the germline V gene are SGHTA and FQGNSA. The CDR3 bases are TGTGCCAGCAGCCAAACTAGCGGGAGACTTTCCTACGAGCAGTACTTC. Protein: CASSQTSGRLSYEQYF. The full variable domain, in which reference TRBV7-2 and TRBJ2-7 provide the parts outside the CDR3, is GAGVSQSPSNKVTEKGKDVELRCDPISGHTALYWYRQSLGQGLEFLIYFQGNSAPDKSGLPSDRFSAERTGGSVSTLTIQRTQQEDSAVYLCASSQTSGRLSYEQYFGPGTRLTVT.

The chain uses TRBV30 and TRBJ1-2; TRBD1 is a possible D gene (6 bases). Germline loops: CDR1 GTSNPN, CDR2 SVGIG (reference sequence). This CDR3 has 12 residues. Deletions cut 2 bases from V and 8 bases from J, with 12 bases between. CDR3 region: CAWSQPGHGYTF. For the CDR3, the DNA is TGTGCCTGGAGTCAACCGGGACACGGCTACACCTTC.

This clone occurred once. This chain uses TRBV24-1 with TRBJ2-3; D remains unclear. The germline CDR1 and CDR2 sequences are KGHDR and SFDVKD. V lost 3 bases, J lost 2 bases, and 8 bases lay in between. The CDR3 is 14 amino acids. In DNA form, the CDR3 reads TGTGCCACCAGTGATCCCAAATTCACAGATACGCAGTATTTT. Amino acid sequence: CATSDPKFTDTQYF.

The CDR3 region has the DNA TGTGCCAGCAGCTACAGACAGGGGCGATCCTACGAGCAGTACTTC. Its translation: CASSYRQGRSYEQYF. This sequence joins TRBV11-2 and TRBJ2-7; 8 bases are a match to TRBD1. Trimming took 4 bases from V and 1 from J; bases not matched to a gene: 6. CDR3 size: 15 residues. Germline CDR1 is SGHAT and CDR2 is FQNNGV.

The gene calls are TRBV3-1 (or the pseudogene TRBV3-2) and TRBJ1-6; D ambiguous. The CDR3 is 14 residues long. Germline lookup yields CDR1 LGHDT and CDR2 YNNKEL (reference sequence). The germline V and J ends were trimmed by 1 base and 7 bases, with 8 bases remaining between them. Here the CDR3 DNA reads TGTGCCAGCAGCCAAGTACCGGTGAATTCACCCCTCCACTTT. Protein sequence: CASSQVPVNSPLHF.

This chain's CDR3 is CATSRATSSEQFF. CDR3 nucleotide sequence: TGTGCCACCAGCAGAGCAACTAGCTCTGAGCAGTTCTTC. The rearrangement links TRBV15 to TRBJ2-1, with D possibly matching TRBD2 (6 bases). The V gene lost 1 base and the J gene lost 9 bases, with 10 bases spanning the gap. The CDR3 covers 13 residues. Germline lookup yields CDR1 LNHNV and CDR2 YYDKDF (reference sequence). Complete variable domain (other parts from reference TRBV15 and TRBJ2-1): DAMVIQNPRYQVTQFGKPVTLSCSQTLNHNVMYWYQQKSSQAPKLLFHYYDKDFNNEADTPDNFQSRRPNTSFCFLDIRSPGLGDTAMYLCATSRATSSEQFFGPGTRLTVL.

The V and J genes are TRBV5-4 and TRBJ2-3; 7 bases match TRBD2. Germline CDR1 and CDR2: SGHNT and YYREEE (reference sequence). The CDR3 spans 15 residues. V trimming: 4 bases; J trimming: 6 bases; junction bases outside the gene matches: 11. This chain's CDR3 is CASSPIGRPADTQYF. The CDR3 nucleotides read TGTGCCAGCAGCCCCATCGGGAGGCCCGCGGATACGCAGTATTTT.

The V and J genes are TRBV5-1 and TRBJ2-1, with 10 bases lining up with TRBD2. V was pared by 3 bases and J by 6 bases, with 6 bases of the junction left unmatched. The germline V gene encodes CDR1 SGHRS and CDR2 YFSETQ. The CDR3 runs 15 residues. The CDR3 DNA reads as TGCGCCAGCAGCTCGTCAGGGACTAGCGCCAATGAGCAGTTCTTC. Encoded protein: CASSSSGTSANEQFF.

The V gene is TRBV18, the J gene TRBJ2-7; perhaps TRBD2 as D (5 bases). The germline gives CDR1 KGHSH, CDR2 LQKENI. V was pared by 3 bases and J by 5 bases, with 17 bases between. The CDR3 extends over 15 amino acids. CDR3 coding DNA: TGTGCCAGCTCACCGGATGCGAGGGTCTTCAACGAGCAGTACTTC. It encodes CASSPDARVFNEQYF.